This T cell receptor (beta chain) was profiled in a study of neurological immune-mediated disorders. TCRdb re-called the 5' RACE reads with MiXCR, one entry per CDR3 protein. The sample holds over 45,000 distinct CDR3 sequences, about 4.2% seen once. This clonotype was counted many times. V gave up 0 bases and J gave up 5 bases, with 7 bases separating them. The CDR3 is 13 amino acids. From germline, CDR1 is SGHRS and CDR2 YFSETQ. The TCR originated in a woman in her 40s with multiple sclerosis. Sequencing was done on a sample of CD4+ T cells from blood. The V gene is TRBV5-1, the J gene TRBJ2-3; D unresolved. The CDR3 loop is CASSLGVKDTQYF. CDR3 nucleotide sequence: TGCGCCAGCAGCTTGGGGGTCAAAGATACGCAGTATTTT.